The source of this T cell receptor (beta chain) is a study of T cell changes during pregnancy in multiple sclerosis. Profiling relied on immunoSEQ multiplex PCR, and the TCRdb table lists in-frame clones only, not all of them. The table lists roughly 57,000 clones, 90% of them singletons, with just over 3% in the top ten. The specimen was CD8+ T cells from peripheral blood mononuclear cells, collected before pregnancy. This receptor was identified in a female donor with multiple sclerosis, enrolled in a pregnancy study.

The CDR3 DNA follows: TGTGCCAGCTCGGAACTAGCGGGGGCCTTCTACAATGAGCAGTTCTTC. Protein: CASSELAGAFYNEQFF. The chain joins TRBV19 to TRBJ2-1; TRBD2 matches 11 bases. The junction had 10 bases not matched to a gene; V was cut back by 9 bases and J by 3 bases. This CDR3 has 16 amino acids. Germline V lookup: CDR1 LNHDA, CDR2 SQIVND (reference sequence).